Described below is a single T cell receptor (beta chain) sequence and its context. Its specific antigen is unknown. No clone much larger than this one lies a single base away; base qualities are absent. Libraries were prepared through the immunoSEQ multiplex PCR assay. From pancreatic genomic DNA, the TCRbeta CDR3 region and adjacent sequences were amplified and sequenced. In the paper's pipeline: Repertoire diversity was assessed as a mean normalized Shannon-Wiener index, and productive clonality and productive rearrangement counts were also measured. The nonparametric Mann-Whitney U test was used to compare repertoire metrics between controls and chronic pancreatitis. Shared clonotypes were defined as CDR3beta sequences with identical amino acid composition and length across subjects. TCRdb's version of the immuneACCESS table is confined to in-frame rearrangements and falls short of the full clone set. An unresolved V gene accounts for under half of the shortfall where checked; the remainder is of unknown origin. For V, J and clone size, that table is used; D and trimming come from the DNA. The sample has around 2,000 clones on record, around four fifths of them singletons. Of the sample, around 17% falls within the top ten clones.

This sample was taken from a study of immune characteristics of hereditary and idiopathic chronic pancreatitis. Broadly, across the study: The study examined local immune cells and TCRbeta repertoires in the pancreas in hereditary and idiopathic chronic pancreatitis, using control pancreases from organ donors for comparison. In total, about five control pancreases, about 7 hereditary chronic pancreatitis pancreases and about six idiopathic chronic pancreatitis pancreases underwent TCRbeta sequencing. Minimal in vitro experimental manipulation of pancreas-infiltrating T cells was the reason the gDNA-based approach was selected. What the research found in general, with its limitations: Chronic pancreatitis caused by alcohol use was not included in the study. Differences in Vbeta-Jbeta gene family usage, including TRBV10, TRBV19, TRBV23 and TRBV5, were found between hereditary and idiopathic chronic pancreatitis. Among over 10 chronic pancreatitis patients, the number of productive TCR rearrangements showed a positive correlation with disease severity scores. Because patient tissue could be obtained only at the time of TPIAT, differences in disease duration may have affected the immune findings. Significantly increased TCRbeta repertoire diversity and reduced clonality were observed in both chronic pancreatitis groups relative to controls.

Pancreas tissue with chronic pancreatitis was obtained from patients having total pancreatectomy with islet autotransplantation (TPIAT). Included chronic pancreatitis patients had no known history of diabetes. For TCRbeta sequencing, genomic DNA was extracted directly from bulk pancreas tissue without sorting T cells. Idiopathic chronic pancreatitis patients had no particular identified cause of disease. Pancreas tissues were collected consecutively from patients and organ donors at two US centers. The CDR3 starts with the cysteine, ends with the phenylalanine, and has 14 residues. The only DNA kept is the CDR3, 42 bases in frame from the first base. V is shortened by 4 bases, J by 5 bases, and the region joining them spans 15 bases. Per the germline V gene, SGHTS is the CDR1 and YDEGEE is the CDR2.

The sequencing input was pancreas tissue with idiopathic chronic pancreatitis. Per the publication, the cell subset or site label means: chronic pancreatitis without an identified cause. The V and J genes are TRBV5-8 and TRBJ1-1, and TRBD1 may be the D gene, going by 6 matching bases. This TCR came from a human donor with chronic pancreatitis. The DNA sequence is as follows: TGTGCCAGCAGCCCTCACAGGGTAGGGACTGAAGCTTTCTTT. The resulting protein is CASSPHRVGTEAFF.